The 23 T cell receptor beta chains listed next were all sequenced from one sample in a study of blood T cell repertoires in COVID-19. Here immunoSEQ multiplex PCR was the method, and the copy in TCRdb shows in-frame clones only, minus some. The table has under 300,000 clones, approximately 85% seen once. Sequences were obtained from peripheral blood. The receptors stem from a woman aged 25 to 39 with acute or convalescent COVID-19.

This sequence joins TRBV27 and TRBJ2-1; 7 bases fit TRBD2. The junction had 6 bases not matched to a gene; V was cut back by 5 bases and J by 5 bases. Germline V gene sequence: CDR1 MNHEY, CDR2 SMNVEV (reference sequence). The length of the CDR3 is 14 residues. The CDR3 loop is CASSRRLADNEQFF. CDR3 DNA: TGTGCCAGCAGTCGTCGGCTAGCGGACAATGAGCAGTTCTTC.

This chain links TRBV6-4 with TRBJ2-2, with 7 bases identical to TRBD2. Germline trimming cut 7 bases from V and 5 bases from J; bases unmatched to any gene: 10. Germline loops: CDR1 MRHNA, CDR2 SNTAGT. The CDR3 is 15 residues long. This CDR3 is CASKRRGSVTGELFF. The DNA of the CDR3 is TGTGCCAGCAAGAGGCGCGGGAGTGTTACCGGGGAGCTGTTTTTT.

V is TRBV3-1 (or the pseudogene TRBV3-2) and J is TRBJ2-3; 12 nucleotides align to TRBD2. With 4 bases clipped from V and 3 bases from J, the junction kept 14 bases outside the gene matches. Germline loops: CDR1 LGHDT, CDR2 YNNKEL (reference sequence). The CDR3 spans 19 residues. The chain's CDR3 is CASSPLRTSGTWGTDTQYF. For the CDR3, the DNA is TGTGCCAGCAGCCCGCTTCGGACTAGCGGGACCTGGGGAACAGATACGCAGTATTTT.

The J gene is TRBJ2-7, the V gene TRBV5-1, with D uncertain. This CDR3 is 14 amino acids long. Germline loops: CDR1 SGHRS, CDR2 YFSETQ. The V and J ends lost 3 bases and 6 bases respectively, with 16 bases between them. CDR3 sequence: CASSYVESGSEQYF. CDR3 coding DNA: TGCGCCAGCAGCTATGTAGAGAGTGGTTCCGAGCAGTACTTC.

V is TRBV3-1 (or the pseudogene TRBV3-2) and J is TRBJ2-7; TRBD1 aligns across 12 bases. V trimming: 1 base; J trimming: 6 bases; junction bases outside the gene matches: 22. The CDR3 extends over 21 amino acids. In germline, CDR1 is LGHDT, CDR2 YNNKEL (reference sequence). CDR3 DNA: TGTGCCAGCAGCCAAGGTATTATCCTTGGGACAGGGGGCAATATAGGCCCCGAGCAGTACTTC. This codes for CASSQGIILGTGGNIGPEQYF.

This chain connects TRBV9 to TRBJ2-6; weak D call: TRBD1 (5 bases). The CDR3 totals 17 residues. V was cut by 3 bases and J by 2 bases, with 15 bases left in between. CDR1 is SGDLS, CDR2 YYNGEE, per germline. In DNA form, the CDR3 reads TGTGCCAGCAGCGACTACTTAAGGGGTGCTGGGGCCAACGTCCTGACTTTC. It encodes CASSDYLRGAGANVLTF.

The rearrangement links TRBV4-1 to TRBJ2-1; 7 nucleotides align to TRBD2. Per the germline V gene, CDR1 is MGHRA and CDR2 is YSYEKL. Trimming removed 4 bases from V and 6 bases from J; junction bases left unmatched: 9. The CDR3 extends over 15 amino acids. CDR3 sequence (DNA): TGCGCCAGCAGCCCCCGCGGACTAGATATCAATGAGCAGTTCTTC. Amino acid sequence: CASSPRGLDINEQFF.

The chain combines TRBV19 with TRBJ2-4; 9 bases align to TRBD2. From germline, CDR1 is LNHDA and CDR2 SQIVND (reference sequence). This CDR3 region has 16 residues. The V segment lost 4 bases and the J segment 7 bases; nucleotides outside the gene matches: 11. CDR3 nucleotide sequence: TGTGCCAGTAGTAGCTCGCGGGAGGGCCTGGCGAACATTCAGTACTTC. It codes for CASSSSREGLANIQYF.

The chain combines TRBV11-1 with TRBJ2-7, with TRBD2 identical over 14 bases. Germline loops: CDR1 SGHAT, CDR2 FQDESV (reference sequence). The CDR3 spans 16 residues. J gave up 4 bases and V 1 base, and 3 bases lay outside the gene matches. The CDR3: CASSLVGLAGGYEQYF. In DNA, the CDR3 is TGTGCCAGCAGCTTAGTTGGACTAGCGGGAGGATACGAGCAGTACTTC.

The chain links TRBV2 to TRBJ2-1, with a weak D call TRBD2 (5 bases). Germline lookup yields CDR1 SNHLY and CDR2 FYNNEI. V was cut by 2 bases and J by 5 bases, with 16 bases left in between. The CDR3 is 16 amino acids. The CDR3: CASSETVGVTNNEQFF. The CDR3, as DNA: TGTGCCAGCAGTGAAACAGTCGGGGTAACTAACAATGAGCAGTTCTTC. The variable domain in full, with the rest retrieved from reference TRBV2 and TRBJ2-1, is EPEVTQTPSHQVTQMGQEVILRCVPISNHLYFYWYRQILGQKVEFLVSFYNNEISEKSEIFDDQFSVERPDGSNFTLKIRSTKLEDSAMYFCASSETVGVTNNEQFFGPGTRLTVL.

CDR3 loop: CASSRQDPRGTGELFF. DNA for the CDR3: TGTGCCAGCAGCCGACAGGATCCCCGAGGGACCGGGGAGCTGTTTTTT. The chain has TRBV7-9 and TRBJ2-2; TRBD1 is a possible D gene (6 bases). V lost 5 bases, J lost 5 bases, and 18 bases lay in between. CDR3 length: 16 amino acids. Germline V gene data show CDR1 as SEHNR and CDR2 as FQNEAQ (reference sequence).

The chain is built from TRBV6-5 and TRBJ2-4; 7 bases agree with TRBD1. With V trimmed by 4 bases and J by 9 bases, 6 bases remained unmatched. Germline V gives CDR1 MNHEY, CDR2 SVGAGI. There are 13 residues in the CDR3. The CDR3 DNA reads TGTGCCAGCAGTTTCGACAGGGTGGGCATTCAGTACTTC. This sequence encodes CASSFDRVGIQYF.

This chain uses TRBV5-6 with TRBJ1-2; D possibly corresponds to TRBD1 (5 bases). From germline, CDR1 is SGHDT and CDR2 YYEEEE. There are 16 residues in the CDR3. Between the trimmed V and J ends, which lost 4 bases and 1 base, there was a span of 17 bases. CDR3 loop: CASSPIGQGDNYGYTF. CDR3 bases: TGTGCCAGCAGCCCCATAGGGCAGGGTGATAACTATGGCTACACCTTC. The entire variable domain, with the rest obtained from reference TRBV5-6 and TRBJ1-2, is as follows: DAGVTQSPTHLIKTRGQQVTLRCSPKSGHDTVSWYQQALGQGPQFIFQYYEEEERQRGNFPDRFSGHQFPNYSSELNVNALLLGDSALYLCASSPIGQGDNYGYTFGSGTRLTVV.

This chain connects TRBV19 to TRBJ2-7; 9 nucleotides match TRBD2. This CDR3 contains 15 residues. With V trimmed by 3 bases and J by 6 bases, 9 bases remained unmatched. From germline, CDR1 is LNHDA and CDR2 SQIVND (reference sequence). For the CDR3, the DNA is TGTGCCAGTAGTATTCCGGGACTAGCCTTCAGCGAGCAGTACTTC. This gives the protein CASSIPGLAFSEQYF. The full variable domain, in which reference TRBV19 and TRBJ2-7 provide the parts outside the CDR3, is DGGITQSPKYLFRKEGQNVTLSCEQNLNHDAMYWYRQDPGQGLRLIYYSQIVNDFQKGDIAEGYSVSREKKESFPLTVTSAQKNPTAFYLCASSIPGLAFSEQYFGPGTRLTVT.

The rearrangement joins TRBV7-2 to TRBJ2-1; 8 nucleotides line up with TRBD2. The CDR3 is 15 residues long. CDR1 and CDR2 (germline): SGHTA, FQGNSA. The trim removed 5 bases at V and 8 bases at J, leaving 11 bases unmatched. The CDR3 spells CASSGSGGRIYEQFF. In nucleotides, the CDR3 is TGTGCCAGCAGCGGCAGTGGCGGGAGGATCTATGAGCAGTTCTTC.

The CDR3 spells CASSPRVSHEQFF. CDR3 coding DNA: TGTGCCAGCAGCCCCCGGGTTAGTCATGAGCAGTTCTTC. V usage is TRBV7-2 and J usage is TRBJ2-1; D unresolved. The CDR3 is 13 residues long. Trimming cost V 5 bases and J 8 bases, with 13 bases left between them. Germline V CDR1 and CDR2: SGHTA, FQGNSA.

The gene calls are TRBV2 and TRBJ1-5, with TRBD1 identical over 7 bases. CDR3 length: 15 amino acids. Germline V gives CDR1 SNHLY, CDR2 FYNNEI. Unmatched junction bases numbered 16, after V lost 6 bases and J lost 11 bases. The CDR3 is CASSHDRARGPTQHF. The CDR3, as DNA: TGTGCCAGCAGCCATGACAGGGCGCGTGGGCCTACCCAGCATTTT.

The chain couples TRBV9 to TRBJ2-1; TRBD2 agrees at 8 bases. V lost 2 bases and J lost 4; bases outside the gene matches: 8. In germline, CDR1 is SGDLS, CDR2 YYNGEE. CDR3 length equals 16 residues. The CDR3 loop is CASSVRSGSSYNEQFF. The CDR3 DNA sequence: TGTGCCAGCAGCGTGAGAAGCGGGAGCTCTTACAATGAGCAGTTCTTC.

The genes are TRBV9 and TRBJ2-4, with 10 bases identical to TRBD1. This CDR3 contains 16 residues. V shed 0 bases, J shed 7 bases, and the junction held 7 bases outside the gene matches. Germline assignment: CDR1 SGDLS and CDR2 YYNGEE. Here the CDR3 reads CASSVGTGGLVNIQYF. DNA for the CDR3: TGTGCCAGCAGCGTAGGGACAGGGGGTCTTGTGAACATTCAGTACTTC.

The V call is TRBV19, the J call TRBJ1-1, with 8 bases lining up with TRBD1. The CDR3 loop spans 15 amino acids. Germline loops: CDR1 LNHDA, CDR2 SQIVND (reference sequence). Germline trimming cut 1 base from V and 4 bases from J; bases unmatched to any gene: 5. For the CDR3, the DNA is TGTGCCAGTAGTATAGGATACAGGGGGGTCACTGAAGCTTTCTTT. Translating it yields CASSIGYRGVTEAFF.

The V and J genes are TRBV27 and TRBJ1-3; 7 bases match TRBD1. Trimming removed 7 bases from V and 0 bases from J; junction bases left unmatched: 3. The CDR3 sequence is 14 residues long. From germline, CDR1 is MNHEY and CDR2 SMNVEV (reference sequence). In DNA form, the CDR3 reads TGTGCCAGCATGCAGGGGGTCTCTGGAAACACCATATATTTT. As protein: CASMQGVSGNTIYF.

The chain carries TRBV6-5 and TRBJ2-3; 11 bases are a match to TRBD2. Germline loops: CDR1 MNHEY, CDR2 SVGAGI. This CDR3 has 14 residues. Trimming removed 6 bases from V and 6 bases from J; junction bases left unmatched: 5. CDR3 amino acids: CASRKGLAADTQYF. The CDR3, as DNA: TGTGCCAGCAGGAAGGGACTAGCGGCGGATACGCAGTATTTT.

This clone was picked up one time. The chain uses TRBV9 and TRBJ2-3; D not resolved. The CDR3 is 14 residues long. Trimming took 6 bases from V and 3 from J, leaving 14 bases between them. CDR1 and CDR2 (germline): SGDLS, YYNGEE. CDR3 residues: CASTPRPVTDTQYF. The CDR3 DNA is TGTGCCAGCACCCCCCGTCCCGTAACAGATACGCAGTATTTT.